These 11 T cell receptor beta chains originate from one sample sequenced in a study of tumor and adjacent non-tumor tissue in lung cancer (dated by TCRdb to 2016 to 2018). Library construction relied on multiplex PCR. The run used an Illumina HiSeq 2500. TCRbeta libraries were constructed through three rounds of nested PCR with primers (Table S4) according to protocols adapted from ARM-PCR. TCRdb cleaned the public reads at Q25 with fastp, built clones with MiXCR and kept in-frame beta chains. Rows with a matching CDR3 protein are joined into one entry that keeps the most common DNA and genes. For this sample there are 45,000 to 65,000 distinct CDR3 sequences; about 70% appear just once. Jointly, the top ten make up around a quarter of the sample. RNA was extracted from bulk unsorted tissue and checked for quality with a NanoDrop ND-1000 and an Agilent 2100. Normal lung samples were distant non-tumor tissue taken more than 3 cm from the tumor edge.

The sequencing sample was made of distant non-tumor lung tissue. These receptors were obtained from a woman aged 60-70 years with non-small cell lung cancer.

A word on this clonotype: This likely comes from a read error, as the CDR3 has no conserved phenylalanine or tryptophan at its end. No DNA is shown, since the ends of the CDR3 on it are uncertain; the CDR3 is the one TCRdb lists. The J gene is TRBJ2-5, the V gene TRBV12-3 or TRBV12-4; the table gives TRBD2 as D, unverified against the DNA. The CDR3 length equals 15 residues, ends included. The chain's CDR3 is CASSASGGYYETQCL.

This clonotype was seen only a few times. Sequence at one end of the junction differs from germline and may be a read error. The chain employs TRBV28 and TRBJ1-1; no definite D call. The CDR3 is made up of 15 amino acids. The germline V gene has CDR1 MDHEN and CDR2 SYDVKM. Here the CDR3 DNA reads TGCGCCAGCAGTTTATTGCCTCATACCTACACTGAAGCCTTCTTT. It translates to CASSLLPHTYTEAFF.

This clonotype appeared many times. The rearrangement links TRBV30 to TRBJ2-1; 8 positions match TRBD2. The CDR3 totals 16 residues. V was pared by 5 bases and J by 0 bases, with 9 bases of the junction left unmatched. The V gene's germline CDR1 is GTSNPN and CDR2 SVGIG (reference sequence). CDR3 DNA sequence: TGTGCCTGGGACCCACTAGCGGAACACTCCTACAATGAGCAGTTCTTC. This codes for CAWDPLAEHSYNEQFF.

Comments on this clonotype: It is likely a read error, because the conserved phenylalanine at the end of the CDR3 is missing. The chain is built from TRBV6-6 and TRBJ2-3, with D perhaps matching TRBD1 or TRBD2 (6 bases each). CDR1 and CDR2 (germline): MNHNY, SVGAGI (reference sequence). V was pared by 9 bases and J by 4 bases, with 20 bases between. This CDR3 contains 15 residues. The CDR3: CASSNRGEASDTQYL. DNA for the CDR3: TGTGCCAGTAGTAATAGGGGGGAGGCGTCAGATACGCAGTATTTA.

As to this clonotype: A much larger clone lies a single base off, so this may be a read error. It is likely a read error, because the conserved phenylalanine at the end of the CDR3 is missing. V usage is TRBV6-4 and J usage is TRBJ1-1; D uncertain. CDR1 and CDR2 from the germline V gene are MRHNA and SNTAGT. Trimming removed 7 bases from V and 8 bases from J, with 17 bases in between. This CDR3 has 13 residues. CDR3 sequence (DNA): TGTGCCAGCAAGGAAACAGACACGAAAGAAGCTTTCTAT. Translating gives CASKETDTKEAFY.

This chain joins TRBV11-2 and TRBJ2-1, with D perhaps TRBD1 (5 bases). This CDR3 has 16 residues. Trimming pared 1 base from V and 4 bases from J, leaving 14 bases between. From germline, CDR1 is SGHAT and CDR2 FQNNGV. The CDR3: CASSLVTDNSYNEQFF. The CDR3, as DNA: TGTGCCAGCAGCTTAGTAACGGACAACTCTTACAATGAGCAGTTCTTC.

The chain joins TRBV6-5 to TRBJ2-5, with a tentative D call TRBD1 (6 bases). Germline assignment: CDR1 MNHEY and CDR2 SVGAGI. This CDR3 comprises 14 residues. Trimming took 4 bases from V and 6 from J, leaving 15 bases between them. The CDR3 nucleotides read TGTGCCAGCAGTTGGTCAGGGGCTCAAAAGACCCAGTACTTC. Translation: CASSWSGAQKTQYF.

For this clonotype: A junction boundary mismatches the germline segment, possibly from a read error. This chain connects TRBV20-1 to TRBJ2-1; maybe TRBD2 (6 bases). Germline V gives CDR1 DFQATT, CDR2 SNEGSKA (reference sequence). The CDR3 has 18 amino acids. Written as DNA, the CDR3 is TGCAGTGCAAGAGCAGCGGGTCCACCCCTTAACTCCTACAATGAGCAGTCCTTC. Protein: CSARAAGPPLNSYNEQSF.

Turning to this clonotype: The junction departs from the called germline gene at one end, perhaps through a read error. This CDR3 reads CTSSLGDRDSYTF. The CDR3 DNA reads TGTACCAGCAGTTTAGGAGACAGGGACAGCTACACCTTC. The V and J genes are TRBV28 and TRBJ1-2, with 7 bases matching TRBD1. This CDR3 region has 13 residues. CDR1 is MDHEN and CDR2 is SYDVKM in the germline V gene.

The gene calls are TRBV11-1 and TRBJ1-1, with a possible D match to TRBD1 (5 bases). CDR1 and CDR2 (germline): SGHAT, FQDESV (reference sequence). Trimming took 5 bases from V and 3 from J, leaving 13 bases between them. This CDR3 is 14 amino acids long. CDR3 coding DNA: TGTGCCAGCAGCCCACAGGAGTACTACACTGAAGCTTTCTTT. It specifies CASSPQEYYTEAFF.

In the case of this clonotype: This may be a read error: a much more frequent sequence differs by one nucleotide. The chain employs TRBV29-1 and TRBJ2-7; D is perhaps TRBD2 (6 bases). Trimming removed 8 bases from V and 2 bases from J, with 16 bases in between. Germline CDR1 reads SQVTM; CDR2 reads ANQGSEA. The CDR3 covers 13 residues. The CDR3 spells CSILAGTPYEQYF. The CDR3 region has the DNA TGCAGCATTTTGGCGGGGACCCCCTACGAGCAGTACTTC.